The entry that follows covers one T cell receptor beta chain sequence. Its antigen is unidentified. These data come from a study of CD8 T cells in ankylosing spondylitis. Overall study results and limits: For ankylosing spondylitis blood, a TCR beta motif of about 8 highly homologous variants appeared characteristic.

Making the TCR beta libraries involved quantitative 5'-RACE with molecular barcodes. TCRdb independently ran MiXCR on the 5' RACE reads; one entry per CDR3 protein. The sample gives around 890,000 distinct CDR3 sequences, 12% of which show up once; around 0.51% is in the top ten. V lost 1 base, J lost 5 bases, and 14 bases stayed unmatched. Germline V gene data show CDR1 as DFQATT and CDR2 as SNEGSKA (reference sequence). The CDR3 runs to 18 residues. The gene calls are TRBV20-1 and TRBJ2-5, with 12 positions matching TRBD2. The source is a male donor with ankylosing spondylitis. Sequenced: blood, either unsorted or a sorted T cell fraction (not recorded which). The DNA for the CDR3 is TGCAGTGCTAGAGCACCGCCAGGACTAGCGGGGATTTTGGAGACCCAGTACTTC. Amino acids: CSARAPPGLAGILETQYF.